The sample holds one count of the clone carrying this TCR beta chain. This sample stems from a study of blood T cell repertoires in COVID-19. Looking at the study overall: The United States, Italy and Spain supplied acute and convalescent COVID-19 samples. The analysed material was cDNA or gDNA that came from T cells, B-cell-depleted T cells, or PBMCs.

Trimming stripped 4 bases from V and 6 bases from J, with 21 bases between. This CDR3 has 17 amino acids. Germline-derived CDR1 and CDR2 are PRHDT and FYEKMQ (reference sequence). Authors' analysis steps: Researchers report that nucleated cell counts were estimated from reference gene primer amplification. Measured with immunoSEQ multiplex PCR; TCRdb has only the in-frame clones, and not every one. The D gene and trimming were derived from the DNA, and the V and J assignments and clone size from that table. The table lists under 100,000 clones, around 87% of them singletons, with approximately 18% in the top ten.

Sequenced: peripheral blood. The sequence derives from a human donor in a cohort sampled during active COVID-19. The chain couples TRBV13 to TRBJ1-4; maybe TRBD1 (5 bases). For the CDR3, the DNA is TGTGCCAGCAGCTCCCCAGGGTATAGGGAAGTCGATGAAAAACTGTTTTTT. It codes for CASSSPGYREVDEKLFF. The full variable domain, in which reference TRBV13 and TRBJ1-4 provide the parts outside the CDR3, is AAGVIQSPRHLIKEKRETATLKCYPIPRHDTVYWYQQGPGQDPQFLISFYEKMQSDKGSIPDRFSAQQFSDYHSELNMSSLELGDSALYFCASSSPGYREVDEKLFFGSGTQLSVL.